Listed here are 8 T cell receptor beta chains from one sample, sequenced in a study of T cell responses to AZD1222 COVID-19 vaccine. The assay was immunoSEQ multiplex PCR, and TCRdb's table has in-frame clones only and misses some. The sample lists tens of thousands of clones, around 90% occurring once. The material was peripheral blood, obtained on day 0 of AZD1222 vaccination. Receptors were obtained from an adult in good health.

The chain is built from TRBV12-3 or TRBV12-4 and TRBJ2-7; tentatively, D is TRBD2 (6 bases). With 5 bases removed from V and 9 bases from J, the gap between germline ends came to 17 bases. The CDR3 has 13 residues. CDR3 loop: CASSPGTSRLQYF. CDR3 bases: TGTGCCAGCAGTCCCGGGACTTCAAGGTTGCAGTACTTC.

The chain combines TRBV13 with TRBJ2-1; TRBD2 is a possible D gene (5 bases). CDR1 and CDR2 (germline): PRHDT, FYEKMQ (reference sequence). Trimming left V 0 bases short and J 3 bases short, with 9 bases between. There are 15 residues in the CDR3. CDR3 in DNA: TGTGCCAGCAGCTTAGGATCGGGATACTACAATGAGCAGTTCTTC. It codes for CASSLGSGYYNEQFF.

This clone was observed a single time. The V and J genes are TRBV18 and TRBJ1-1; no clear D. The CDR3 loop spans 18 amino acids. Germline values: CDR1 KGHSH, CDR2 LQKENI. Trimming stripped 3 bases from V and 0 bases from J, with 20 bases between. The DNA of the CDR3 is TGTGCCAGCTCACCCGGAGCCGTAGGCCTTCTAATGAACACTGAAGCTTTCTTT. Protein: CASSPGAVGLLMNTEAFF.

The rearrangement links TRBV6-5 to TRBJ1-3, with 12 bases identical to TRBD1. From germline, CDR1 is MNHEY and CDR2 SVGAGI. CDR3 length: 15 amino acids. The trim removed 8 bases at V and 4 bases at J, leaving 6 bases unmatched. The CDR3: CASLPGQGAGNTIYF. The CDR3 DNA is TGTGCCAGCCTCCCGGGACAGGGGGCAGGAAACACCATATATTTT.

This chain uses TRBV11-2 with TRBJ2-7; no clear D gene. Germline V CDR1 and CDR2: SGHAT, FQNNGV. Trimming removed 5 bases from V and 4 bases from J, with 12 bases in between. The CDR3 is made up of 13 amino acids. The CDR3 is CASSPPLGYEQYF. CDR3 DNA: TGTGCCAGCAGCCCCCCGCTTGGGTACGAGCAGTACTTC.

The rearrangement links TRBV6-5 to TRBJ1-5; TRBD1 might be the D (6 bases). Trimming left V 2 bases short and J 4 bases short, with 12 bases between. The CDR3 runs to 15 residues. CDR1 is MNHEY and CDR2 is SVGAGI in the germline V gene. In DNA form, the CDR3 reads TGTGCCAGCAGTTACGCGGCAGGGGAAAATCAGCCCCAGCATTTT. This gives the protein CASSYAAGENQPQHF.

The V call is TRBV4-3, the J call TRBJ1-3; D not resolved. Germline CDR1 reads LGHNA; CDR2 reads YSLEER. V dropped 0 bases and J dropped 2 bases, with 8 bases sitting between them. The CDR3 sequence is 15 residues long. The CDR3 coding sequence is TGCGCCAGCAGCCAAGATCCCAGACCTGGAAACACCATATATTTT. It specifies CASSQDPRPGNTIYF.

With regard to this clone: Other DNA variants within this sample encode the same CDR3. The rearrangement links TRBV9 to TRBJ2-7; D ambiguous. This CDR3 spans 14 amino acids. Germline CDR1 SGDLS, CDR2 YYNGEE. V was pared by 0 bases and J by 3 bases, with 10 bases between. The CDR3 spells CASSVALGDYEQYF. Written as DNA, the CDR3 is TGTGCCAGCAGCGTAGCTCTCGGAGACTACGAGCAGTACTTC.